This TCR beta chain was sequenced for a study of T cells after yellow fever vaccination (dated by TCRdb to between 2018 and 2021). In the study overall: Libraries from fractions with low cell numbers were prepared with the SMART-Seq v4 Ultra Low Input RNA kit. To follow T-cell clones before and after both primary and booster YFV17D yellow fever vaccination, bulk TCR alpha and beta repertoires underwent longitudinal sequencing. Two healthy male donors, one aged 18 to 29 and one aged 30 to 40 years, made up the cohort. Blood was drawn at multiple timepoints before and after primary and secondary immunization, with bulk PBMC replicates and cell subsets isolated.

TCR cDNA was synthesized by 5'RACE template switching, through which a universal primer site and unique molecular identifiers were introduced. Priming for cDNA synthesis came from both the TCR alpha and TCR beta constant segments. Two PCR steps were used to amplify libraries, with sample barcodes and sequencing adapters being added in the second step. Sequencing of libraries was done on Illumina HiSeq 2500 (2x100 bp) or NovaSeq (2x150 bp). Processing in the source paper ran as follows. MIGEC was used to demultiplex reads and collapse the reads into UMI consensus sequences, and MiXCR was used for V(D)J alignment. Using edgeR on replicate PBMC samples, clonotypes were called vaccine-responding if FDR was below 0.01 and the log2 fold change was above 5 up to day 15. Bulk clonotypes were assigned CD4 or CD8 identity according to which sequenced CD4 or CD8 repertoire held them at higher abundance. The raw public data were reprocessed by TCRdb itself: fastp quality trimming at Q25, MiXCR clonotype calling, in-frame beta chains only. CDR3 protein sequences are deduplicated, and each keeps its most common genes and DNA. These V and J calls rely on TCRdb rather than the paper's analysis. The sample contains some 32,000 distinct CDR3 sequences, 4% to 4.5% of them found a single time. The ten largest clones add up to about half of the sample.

This clonotype was observed a few times. This receptor's antigen is unknown. The record has no base qualities; no much larger clone is one base away. Overall study results and their limits: Computational filtering was needed because FACS-sorted repertoires could contain abundant contaminating clonotypes from the bulk population. Because only two donors were included in the study, the extent to which the findings can be generalized is limited. Most clones expanded after primary vaccination (around 96% of CD4 and approximately 90% of CD8) were re-detected after the booster, suggesting that broad memory maintenance occurred. Compared with the primary T-cell response, the secondary T-cell response was faster but weaker, reaching its peak on day 5 rather than on day 15. A small share of clonotypes was detected in both CD4 and CD8 compartments, with the overlap likely arising from convergent recombination.

The treatment or condition label here, explained by the study, means: live attenuated yellow fever vaccine strain. PBMCs were isolated from peripheral blood using a standard Ficoll-Paque protocol. Dynabeads CD4 and CD8 positive selection kits were used to isolate CD4 and CD8 T-cell fractions. RNA was extracted with TriZol from bulk PBMCs, CD4 and CD8 fractions, and dextramer-positive and dextramer-negative fractions. The sequence was collected from a man aged 30 to 45 who received the YFV17D yellow fever vaccine. The source was CD8+ T cells sorted from PBMCs, collected 5 days after the yellow fever booster vaccination.

This receptor carries the CDR3 CASTGGRVGEQYF. The sequenced DNA: TGTGCCAGCACCGGGGGCAGGGTTGGCGAGCAGTACTTC. In this chain, TRBV5-6 is recombined with TRBJ2-7; the D gene cannot be resolved beyond TRBD1 or TRBD2, each matching 6 bases. CDR1 is given as SGHDT and CDR2 as YYEEEE, both from the germline V gene. V and J are truncated by 6 bases and 6 bases respectively, leaving an intervening sequence of 16 bases. The CDR3 numbers 13 residues from cysteine through phenylalanine. CDR3 DNA is the only sequence kept; it has 39 bases, read in frame from the first base. With the rest looked up from the reference TRBV5-6 and TRBJ2-7 genes rather than sequenced, the full variable domain is DAGVTQSPTHLIKTRGQQVTLRCSPKSGHDTVSWYQQALGQGPQFIFQYYEEEERQRGNFPDRFSGHQFPNYSSELNVNALLLGDSALYLCASTGGRVGEQYFGPGTRLTVT.